The rows below give T cell receptor beta chains drawn from one sample of a study of blood T cells in healthy people across ages. Using its own MiXCR run on the 5' RACE reads, TCRdb lists one record per CDR3 protein. This table has over 600,000 distinct CDR3 sequences, around 50% appearing once. The sample was blood. These receptors all come from a man aged 80 or over in good health. The CDR3 runs from the conserved cysteine through the conserved F or W. The D gene is left open where the match is weak. Not every row has a clone size; where given, it reads once, few, many or a size class.

d_call,v_call,clone_size,j_call,cdr3_aa,cdr3_nt
TRBD2,TRBV7-3,few,TRBJ2-1,CASSSLGLAGHYNEQFF,TGTGCCAGCAGCTCCCTCGGACTAGCAGGACATTACAATGAGCAGTTCTTC
TRBD1,TRBV5-1,few,TRBJ1-2,CASSGVGGEVGYTF,TGCGCCAGCAGCGGGGTAGGGGGCGAAGTTGGCTACACCTTC
-,TRBV9,-,TRBJ2-5,CASSVDQGGRQETQYF,TGTGCCAGCAGCGTAGACCAGGGAGGAAGGCAAGAGACCCAGTACTTC
-,TRBV24-1,many,TRBJ2-3,CATSDRQGPDTQYF,TGTGCCACCAGTGATCGGCAGGGCCCAGATACGCAGTATTTT
TRBD1,TRBV4-3,-,TRBJ2-1,CASSQSGTGAYNEQFF,TGCGCCAGCAGCCAGTCCGGGACAGGGGCATACAATGAGCAGTTCTTC
-,TRBV29-1,few,TRBJ2-1,CSVERPLASYNEQFF,TGCAGCGTTGAACGCCCCCTAGCCTCCTACAATGAGCAGTTCTTC
TRBD2,TRBV4-2,-,TRBJ2-7,CASSQDWLADPYEQYF,TGTGCCAGCAGCCAAGATTGGCTAGCGGACCCCTACGAGCAGTACTTC
TRBD2,TRBV2,-,TRBJ2-1,CASSFDWTSGSPSSYNEQFF,TGTGCCAGCAGTTTTGATTGGACTAGCGGGAGCCCCAGCTCCTACAATGAGCAGTTCTTC
TRBD1,TRBV7-2,-,TRBJ2-7,CASSRDRLLPTYEQYF,TGTGCCAGCAGCCGGGACAGGCTTTTACCAACCTACGAGCAGTACTTC
-,TRBV5-1,few,TRBJ2-3,CASRESATTDTQYF,TGCGCCAGCAGGGAGTCAGCAACCACAGATACGCAGTATTTT
-,TRBV5-6,-,TRBJ2-3,CASSPGTAVSTDTQYF,TGTGCCAGCAGTCCCGGGACCGCGGTGAGCACAGATACGCAGTATTTT